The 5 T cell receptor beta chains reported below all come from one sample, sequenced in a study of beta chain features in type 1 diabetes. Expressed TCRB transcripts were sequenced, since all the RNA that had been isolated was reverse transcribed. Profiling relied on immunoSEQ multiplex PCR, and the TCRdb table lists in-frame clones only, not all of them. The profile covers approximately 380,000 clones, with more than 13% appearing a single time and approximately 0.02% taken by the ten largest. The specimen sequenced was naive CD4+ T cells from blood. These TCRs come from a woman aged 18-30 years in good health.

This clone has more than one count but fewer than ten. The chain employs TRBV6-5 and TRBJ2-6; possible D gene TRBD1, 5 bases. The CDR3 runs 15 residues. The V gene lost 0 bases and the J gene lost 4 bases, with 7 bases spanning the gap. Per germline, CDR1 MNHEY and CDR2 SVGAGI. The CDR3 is CASSYSGAGANVLTF. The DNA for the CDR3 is TGTGCCAGCAGTTACTCAGGGGCGGGGGCCAACGTCCTGACTTTC.

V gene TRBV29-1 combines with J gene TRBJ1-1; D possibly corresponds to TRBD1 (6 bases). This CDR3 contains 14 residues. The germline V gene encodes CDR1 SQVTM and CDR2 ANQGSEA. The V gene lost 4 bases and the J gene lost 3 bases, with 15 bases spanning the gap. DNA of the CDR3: TGCAGCGTTGCCCTTAGGGGGGGTTACACTGAAGCTTTCTTT. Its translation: CSVALRGGYTEAFF.

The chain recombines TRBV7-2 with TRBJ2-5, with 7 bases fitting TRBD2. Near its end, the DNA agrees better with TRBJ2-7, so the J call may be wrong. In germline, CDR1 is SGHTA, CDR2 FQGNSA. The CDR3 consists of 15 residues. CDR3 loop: CASSLMGGRGYEQYF. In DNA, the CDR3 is TGTGCCAGCAGCTTAATGGGCGGGAGAGGTTACGAGCAGTACTTC.

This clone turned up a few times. The CDR3 sequence is CASSLDRASTGELFF. CDR3 bases: TGCGCCAGCAGCTTGGACAGGGCGAGCACCGGGGAGCTGTTTTTT. The V and J genes are TRBV5-1 and TRBJ2-2, with D perhaps matching TRBD1 (6 bases). The CDR3 loop spans 15 amino acids. In germline, CDR1 is SGHRS, CDR2 YFSETQ. V was shortened by 0 bases and J by 4 bases, with 10 bases between the two germline ends.

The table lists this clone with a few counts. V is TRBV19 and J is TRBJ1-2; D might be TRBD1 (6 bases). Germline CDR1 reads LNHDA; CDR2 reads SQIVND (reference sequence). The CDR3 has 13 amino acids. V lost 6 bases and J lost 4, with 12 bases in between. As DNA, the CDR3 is TGTGCCAGTAGCCGACAGGACGGCTATGGCTACACCTTC. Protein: CASSRQDGYGYTF.